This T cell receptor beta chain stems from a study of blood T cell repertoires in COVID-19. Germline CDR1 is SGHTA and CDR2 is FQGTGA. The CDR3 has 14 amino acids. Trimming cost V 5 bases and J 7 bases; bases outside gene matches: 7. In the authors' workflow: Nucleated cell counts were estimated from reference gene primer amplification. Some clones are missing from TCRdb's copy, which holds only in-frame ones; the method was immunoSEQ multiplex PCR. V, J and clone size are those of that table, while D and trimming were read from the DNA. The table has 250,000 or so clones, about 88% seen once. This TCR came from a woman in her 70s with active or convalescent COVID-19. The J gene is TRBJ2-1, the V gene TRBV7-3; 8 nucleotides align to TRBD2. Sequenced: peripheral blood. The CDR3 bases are TGTGCCAGCAGCCCCGGGACTAGGGCGAATGAGCAGTTCTTC. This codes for CASSPGTRANEQFF.